This TCR beta chain was profiled in a study of blood T cells in healthy people across ages. PCR was performed a second time for 7 to 11 cycles using a sample-barcoded 5' primer and a J-beta primer mix. Via MiXCR, TCRdb re-called the 5' RACE reads, giving one row per CDR3 protein. The data show roughly 1.5 million distinct CDR3 sequences, approximately 43% seen once. This clonotype appeared a few times. The source material was blood. The receptor was derived from a woman between 18 and 30 years old in good health.

The CDR3 spells CSVITSGGYNEQFF. The CDR3 coding sequence is TGCAGCGTTATTACTAGCGGGGGCTACAATGAGCAGTTCTTC. The chain joins TRBV29-1 to TRBJ2-1; 11 nucleotides agree with TRBD2. V gave up 5 bases and J gave up 3 bases; unmatched junction bases: 3. This CDR3 contains 14 residues. Germline CDR1 SQVTM, CDR2 ANQGSEA.